This T cell receptor beta chain was documented in a study of T cells after yellow fever vaccination. Whole-study findings and limits: Weaker in magnitude, the secondary response showed a faster peak on day 5 versus 15.

Germline loops: CDR1 WNHNN, CDR2 SYGVQD (reference sequence). The CDR3 is made up of 15 amino acids. V trimming: 6 bases; J trimming: 6 bases; junction bases outside the gene matches: 9. MiXCR was run by TCRdb on the 5' RACE reads, yielding one entry per CDR3 protein. This sample has hundreds of thousands of distinct CDR3 sequences, with about 13% found just once. This clonotype occurred a few times. Its antigen is not identified. The receptor was derived from a man aged 30 to 39 who received the YFV17D yellow fever vaccine. This specimen was PBMCs, taken on the day of the yellow fever booster vaccination. The chain employs TRBV10-1 and TRBJ2-5, with TRBD2 identical over 11 bases. CDR3 coding DNA: TGCGCCAGCAGCCCAACTAGCGGGGGACGTCAGACCCAGTACTTC. It is translated as CASSPTSGGRQTQYF.